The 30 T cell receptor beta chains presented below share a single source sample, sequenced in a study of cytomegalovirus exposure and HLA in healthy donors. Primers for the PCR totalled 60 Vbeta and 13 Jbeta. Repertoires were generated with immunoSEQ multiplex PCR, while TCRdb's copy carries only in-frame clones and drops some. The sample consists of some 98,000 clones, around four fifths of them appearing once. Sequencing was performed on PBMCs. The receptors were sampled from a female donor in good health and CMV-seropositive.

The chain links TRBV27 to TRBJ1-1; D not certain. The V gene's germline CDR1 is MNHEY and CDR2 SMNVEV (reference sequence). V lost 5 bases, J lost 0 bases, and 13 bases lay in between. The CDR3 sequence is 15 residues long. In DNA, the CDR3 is TGTGCCAGCAGTAGATCCCGGTCGATGAACACTGAAGCTTTCTTT. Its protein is CASSRSRSMNTEAFF.

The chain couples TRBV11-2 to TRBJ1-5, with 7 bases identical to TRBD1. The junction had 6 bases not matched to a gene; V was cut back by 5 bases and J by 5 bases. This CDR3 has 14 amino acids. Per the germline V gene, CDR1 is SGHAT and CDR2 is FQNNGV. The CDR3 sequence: CASSRTGTDQPQHF. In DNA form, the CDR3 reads TGTGCCAGCAGCCGAACCGGGACAGATCAGCCCCAGCATTTT.

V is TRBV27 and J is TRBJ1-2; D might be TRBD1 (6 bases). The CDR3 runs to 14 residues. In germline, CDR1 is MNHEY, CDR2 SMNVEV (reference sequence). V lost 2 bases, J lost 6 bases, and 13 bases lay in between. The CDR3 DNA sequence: TGTGCCAGCAGTTTAGGCAGGGGACCGGATGGCTACACCTTC. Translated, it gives CASSLGRGPDGYTF.

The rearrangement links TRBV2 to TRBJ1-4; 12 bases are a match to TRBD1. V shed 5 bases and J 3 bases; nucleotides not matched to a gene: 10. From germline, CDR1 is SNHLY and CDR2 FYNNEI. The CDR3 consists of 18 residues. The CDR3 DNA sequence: TGTGCCAGCAGTCACGGGACAGGGGGCGCGTGGTCTAATGAAAAACTGTTTTTT. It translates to CASSHGTGGAWSNEKLFF.

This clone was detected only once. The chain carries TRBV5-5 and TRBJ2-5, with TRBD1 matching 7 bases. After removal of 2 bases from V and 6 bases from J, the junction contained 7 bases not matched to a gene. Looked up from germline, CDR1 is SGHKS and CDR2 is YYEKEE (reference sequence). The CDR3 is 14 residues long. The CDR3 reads CASSFNRDSQTQYF. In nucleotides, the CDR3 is TGTGCCAGCAGCTTTAACCGGGACAGTCAGACCCAGTACTTC.

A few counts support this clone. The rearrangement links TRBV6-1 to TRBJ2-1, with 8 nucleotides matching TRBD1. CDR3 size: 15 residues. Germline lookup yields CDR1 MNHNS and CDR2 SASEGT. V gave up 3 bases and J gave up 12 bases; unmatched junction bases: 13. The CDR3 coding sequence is TGTGCCAGCAGTGACAGGGGGCAAGAAATAGAGGGGCAGTTCTTC. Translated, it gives CASSDRGQEIEGQFF.

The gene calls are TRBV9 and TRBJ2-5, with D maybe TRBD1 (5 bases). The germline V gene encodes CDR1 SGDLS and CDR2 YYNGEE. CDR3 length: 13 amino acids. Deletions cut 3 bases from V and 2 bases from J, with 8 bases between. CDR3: CASSATVQETQYF. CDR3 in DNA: TGTGCCAGCAGCGCGACAGTTCAAGAGACCCAGTACTTC. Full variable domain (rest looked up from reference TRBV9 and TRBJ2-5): DSGVTQTPKHLITATGQRVTLRCSPRSGDLSVYWYQQSLDQGLQFLIQYYNGEERAKGNILERFSAQQFPDLHSELNLSSLELGDSALYFCASSATVQETQYFGPGTRLLVL.

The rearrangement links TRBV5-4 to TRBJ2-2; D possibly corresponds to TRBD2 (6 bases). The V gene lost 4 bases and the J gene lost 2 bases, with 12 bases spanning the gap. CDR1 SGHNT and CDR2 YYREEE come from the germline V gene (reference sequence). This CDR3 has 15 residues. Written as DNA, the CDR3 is TGTGCCAGCAGCGGTGGGGGGAGAAACACCGGGGAGCTGTTTTTT. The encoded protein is CASSGGGRNTGELFF. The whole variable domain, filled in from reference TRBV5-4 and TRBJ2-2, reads ETGVTQSPTHLIKTRGQQVTLRCSSQSGHNTVSWYQQALGQGPQFIFQYYREEENGRGNFPPRFSGLQFPNYSSELNVNALELDDSALYLCASSGGGRNTGELFFGEGSRLTVL.

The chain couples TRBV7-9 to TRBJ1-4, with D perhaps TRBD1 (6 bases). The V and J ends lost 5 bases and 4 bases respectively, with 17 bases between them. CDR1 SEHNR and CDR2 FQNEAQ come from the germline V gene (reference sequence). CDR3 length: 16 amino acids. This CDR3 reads CASSALRTDYNEKLFF. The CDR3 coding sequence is TGTGCCAGCAGCGCCCTAAGGACAGATTATAATGAAAAACTGTTTTTT.

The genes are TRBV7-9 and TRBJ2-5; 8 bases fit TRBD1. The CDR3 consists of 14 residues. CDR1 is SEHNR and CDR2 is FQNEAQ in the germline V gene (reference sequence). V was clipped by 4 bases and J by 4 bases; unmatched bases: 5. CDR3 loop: CASSSTGGVETQYF. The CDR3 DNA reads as TGTGCCAGCAGCTCCACAGGGGGAGTAGAGACCCAGTACTTC. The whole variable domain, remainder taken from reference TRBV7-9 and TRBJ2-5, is DTGVSQNPRHKITKRGQNVTFRCDPISEHNRLYWYRQTLGQGPEFLTYFQNEAQLEKSRLLSDRFSAERPKGSFSTLEIQRTEQGDSAMYLCASSSTGGVETQYFGPGTRLLVL.

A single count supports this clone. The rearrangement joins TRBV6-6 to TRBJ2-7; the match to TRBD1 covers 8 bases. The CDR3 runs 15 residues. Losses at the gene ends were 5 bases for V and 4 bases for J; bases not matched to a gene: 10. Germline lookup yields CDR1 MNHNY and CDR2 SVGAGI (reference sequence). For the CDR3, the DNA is TGTGCCAGCAGTGATCCCAGGACAGGGACTTACGAGCAGTACTTC. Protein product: CASSDPRTGTYEQYF.

In nucleotides, the CDR3 is TGCGCCAGCAGCGTGGGAGGCAATCAGCCCCAGCATTTT. Translating it yields CASSVGGNQPQHF. V usage is TRBV5-1 and J usage is TRBJ1-5; no clear D. Trimming stripped 4 bases from V and 2 bases from J, with 7 bases between. The V gene's germline CDR1 is SGHRS and CDR2 YFSETQ. The CDR3 contains 13 residues.

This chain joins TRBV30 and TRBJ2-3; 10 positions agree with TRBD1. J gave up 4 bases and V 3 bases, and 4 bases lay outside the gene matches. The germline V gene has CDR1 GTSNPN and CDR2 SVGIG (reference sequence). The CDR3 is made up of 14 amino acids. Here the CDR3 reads CAWSADRGSDTQYF. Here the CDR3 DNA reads TGTGCCTGGAGCGCGGACAGGGGGTCAGATACGCAGTATTTT. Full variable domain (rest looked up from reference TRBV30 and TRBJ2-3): SQTIHQWPATLVQPVGSPLSLECTVEGTSNPNLYWYRQAAGRGLQLLFYSVGIGQISSEVPQNLSASRPQDRQFILSSKKLLLSDSGFYLCAWSADRGSDTQYFGPGTRLTVL.

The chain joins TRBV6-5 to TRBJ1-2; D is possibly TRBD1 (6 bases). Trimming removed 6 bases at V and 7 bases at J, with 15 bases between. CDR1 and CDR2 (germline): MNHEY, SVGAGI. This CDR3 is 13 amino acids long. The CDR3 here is CASSLDRTSGYTF. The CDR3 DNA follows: TGTGCCAGCAGCCTCGACAGGACATCTGGCTACACCTTC.

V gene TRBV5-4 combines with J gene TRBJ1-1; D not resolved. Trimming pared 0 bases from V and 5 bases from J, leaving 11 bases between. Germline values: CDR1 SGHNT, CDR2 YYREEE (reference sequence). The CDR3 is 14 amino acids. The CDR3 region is CASSLAGRGTEAFF. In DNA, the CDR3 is TGTGCCAGCAGCTTGGCCGGGCGGGGAACTGAAGCTTTCTTT. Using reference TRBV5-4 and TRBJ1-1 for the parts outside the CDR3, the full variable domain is ETGVTQSPTHLIKTRGQQVTLRCSSQSGHNTVSWYQQALGQGPQFIFQYYREEENGRGNFPPRFSGLQFPNYSSELNVNALELDDSALYLCASSLAGRGTEAFFGQGTRLTVV.

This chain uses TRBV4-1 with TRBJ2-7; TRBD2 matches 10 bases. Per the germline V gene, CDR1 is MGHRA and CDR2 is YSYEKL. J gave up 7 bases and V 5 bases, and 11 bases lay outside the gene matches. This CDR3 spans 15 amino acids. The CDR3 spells CASSSRGTSAEEQYF. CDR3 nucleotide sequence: TGCGCCAGCAGCTCACGAGGGACTAGCGCGGAGGAGCAGTACTTC.

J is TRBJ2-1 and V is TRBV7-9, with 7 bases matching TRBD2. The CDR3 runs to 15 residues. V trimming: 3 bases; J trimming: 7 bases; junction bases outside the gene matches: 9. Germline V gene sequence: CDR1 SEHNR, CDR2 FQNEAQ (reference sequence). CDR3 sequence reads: CASSFGSGLRNEQFF. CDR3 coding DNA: TGTGCCAGCAGCTTCGGTAGCGGGCTTAGAAATGAGCAGTTCTTC.

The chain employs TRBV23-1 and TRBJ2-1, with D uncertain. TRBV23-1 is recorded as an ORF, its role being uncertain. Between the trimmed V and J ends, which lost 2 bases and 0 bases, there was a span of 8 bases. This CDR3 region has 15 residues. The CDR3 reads CASSQGWSSYNEQFF. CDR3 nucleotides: TGCGCCAGCAGTCAAGGTTGGAGCTCCTACAATGAGCAGTTCTTC.

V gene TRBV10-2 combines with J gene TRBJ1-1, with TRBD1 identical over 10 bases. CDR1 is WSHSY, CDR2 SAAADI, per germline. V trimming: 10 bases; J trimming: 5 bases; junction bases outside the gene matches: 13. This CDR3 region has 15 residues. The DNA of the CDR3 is TGCGCCATCCTGGGGTCGGGACAGGGGAAAACTGAAGCTTTCTTT. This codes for CAILGSGQGKTEAFF.

The CDR3 is CASSQDRGRGDWGYTF. The CDR3 DNA reads as TGCGCCAGCAGCCAAGATAGGGGCAGGGGTGATTGGGGCTACACCTTC. This chain links TRBV4-1 with TRBJ1-2; a weak D match, TRBD1 (6 bases). Trimming took off 0 bases at V and 8 bases at J, with 19 bases between the two ends. The CDR3 runs to 16 residues. CDR1 MGHRA and CDR2 YSYEKL come from the germline V gene.

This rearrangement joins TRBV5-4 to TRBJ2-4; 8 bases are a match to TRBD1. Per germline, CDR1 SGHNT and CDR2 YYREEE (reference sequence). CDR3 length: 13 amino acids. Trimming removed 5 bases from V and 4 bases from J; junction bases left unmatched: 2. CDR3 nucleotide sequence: TGTGCCAGCAGGGACAGGGAGAAAAACATTCAGTACTTC. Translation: CASRDREKNIQYF.

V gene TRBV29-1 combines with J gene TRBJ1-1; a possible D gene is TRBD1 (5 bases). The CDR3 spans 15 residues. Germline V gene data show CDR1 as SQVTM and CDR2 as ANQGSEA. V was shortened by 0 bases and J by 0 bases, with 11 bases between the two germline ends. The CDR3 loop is CSVEEKGLMNTEAFF. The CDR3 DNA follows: TGCAGCGTTGAAGAAAAGGGGCTCATGAACACTGAAGCTTTCTTT.

CDR3 in DNA: TGTGCCAGTAGTATATGGGAGGGTACAGATACGCAGTATTTT. It encodes CASSIWEGTDTQYF. V gene TRBV19 combines with J gene TRBJ2-3; 7 nucleotides match TRBD2. The V segment lost 2 bases and the J segment 3 bases; nucleotides outside the gene matches: 2. The CDR3 has 14 amino acids. Germline loops: CDR1 LNHDA, CDR2 SQIVND (reference sequence).

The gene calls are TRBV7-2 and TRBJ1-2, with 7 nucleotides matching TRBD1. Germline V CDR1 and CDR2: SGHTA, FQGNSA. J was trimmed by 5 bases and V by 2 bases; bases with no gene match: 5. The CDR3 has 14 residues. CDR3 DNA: TGTGCCAGCAGCTTAAACCGGGACAGATATGGCTACACCTTC. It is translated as CASSLNRDRYGYTF.

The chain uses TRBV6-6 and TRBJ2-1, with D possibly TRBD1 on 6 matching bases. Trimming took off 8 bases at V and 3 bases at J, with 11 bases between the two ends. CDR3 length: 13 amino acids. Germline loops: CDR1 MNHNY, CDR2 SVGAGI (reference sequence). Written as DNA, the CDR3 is TGTGCCAGCGAGGCAGGGGACTACAATGAGCAGTTCTTC. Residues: CASEAGDYNEQFF.

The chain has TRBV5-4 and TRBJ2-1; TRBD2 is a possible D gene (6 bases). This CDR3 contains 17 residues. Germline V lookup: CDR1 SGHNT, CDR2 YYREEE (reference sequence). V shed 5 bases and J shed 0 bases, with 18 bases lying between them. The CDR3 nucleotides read TGTGCCAGCAGTACGGAGGGCGGGGCTAGCTCCTACAATGAGCAGTTCTTC. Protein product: CASSTEGGASSYNEQFF.

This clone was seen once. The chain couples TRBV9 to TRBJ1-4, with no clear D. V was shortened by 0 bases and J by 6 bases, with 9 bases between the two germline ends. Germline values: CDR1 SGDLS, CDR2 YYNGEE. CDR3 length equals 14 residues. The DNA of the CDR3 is TGTGCCAGCAGCGTAGGGGTTCGGGATGAAAAACTGTTTTTT. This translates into CASSVGVRDEKLFF. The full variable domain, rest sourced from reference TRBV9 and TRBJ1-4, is DSGVTQTPKHLITATGQRVTLRCSPRSGDLSVYWYQQSLDQGLQFLIQYYNGEERAKGNILERFSAQQFPDLHSELNLSSLELGDSALYFCASSVGVRDEKLFFGSGTQLSVL.

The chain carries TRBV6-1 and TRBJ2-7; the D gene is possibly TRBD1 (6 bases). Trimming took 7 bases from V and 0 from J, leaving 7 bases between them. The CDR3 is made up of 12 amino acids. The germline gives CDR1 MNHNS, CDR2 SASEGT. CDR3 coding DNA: TGTGCCAGCACACAGGGCTCCTACGAGCAGTACTTC. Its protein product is CASTQGSYEQYF.

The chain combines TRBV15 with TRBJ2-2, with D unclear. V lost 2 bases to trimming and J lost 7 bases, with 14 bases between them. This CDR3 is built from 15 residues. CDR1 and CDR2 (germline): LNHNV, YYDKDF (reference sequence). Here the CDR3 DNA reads TGTGCCACCAGCAGACCGCCATCCTTCGGCGGGGAGCTGTTTTTT. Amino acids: CATSRPPSFGGELFF.

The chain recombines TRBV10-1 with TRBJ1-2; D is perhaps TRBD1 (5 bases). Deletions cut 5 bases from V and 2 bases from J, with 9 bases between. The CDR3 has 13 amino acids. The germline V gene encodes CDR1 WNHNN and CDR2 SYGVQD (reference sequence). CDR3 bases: TGCGCCAGCAGTCCGGGGGGAAACTATGGCTACACCTTC. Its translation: CASSPGGNYGYTF.